The clone carrying this T cell receptor (beta chain) was seen a handful of times. What it recognizes is unknown. Clones were read by immunoSEQ multiplex PCR, and TCRdb kept only the in-frame ones, dropping some. The table includes 200,000 to 250,000 clones, over 70% detected once. The CDR3 has 13 residues. This sample was taken from a study of cytomegalovirus exposure and HLA in healthy donors. Study-wide results and caveats: According to the study, roughly 160 TCR beta chains were cytomegalovirus-associated.

This sequence joins TRBV21-1 and TRBJ2-3; the D call TRBD2 from the table was never checked on the DNA. TRBV21-1 is described as a pseudogene. This receptor was identified in a woman aged 25 to 39 in good health and CMV-seropositive. Sequenced sample: PBMCs. CDR3 in amino acids: CASSAGRADTQYF. The CDR3 DNA follows: TGTGCCAGCAGCGCGGGGAGGGCAGATACGCAGTATTTT.